These 10 T cell receptor beta chains were sequenced from one sample in a study of shared clonotypes between healthy human individuals. Naive CD8 cells, CD45RO-negative and positively selected for CCR7, excluded terminally differentiated effector memory CD45RA+ cells. TCRdb keeps only in-frame clones here, not all; method: immunoSEQ multiplex PCR. The sample includes millions of clones, approximately 94% of them seen just once. The sequenced sample consisted of naive CD8+ T cells from PBMCs. These receptors were taken from a man younger than 30 in good health. Some clones in this sample may be carry-over from other donors' samples.

The V call is TRBV4-2, the J call TRBJ2-1; 10 bases line up with TRBD2. Germline CDR1 LGHNA, CDR2 YNFKEQ. J gave up 6 bases and V 4 bases, and 18 bases lay outside the gene matches. The length of the CDR3 is 19 residues. Written as DNA, the CDR3 is TGTGCCAGCAGCCCACTCACAGCTACACTAGCGGGAAAGGGCAATGAGCAGTTCTTC. Amino acids: CASSPLTATLAGKGNEQFF.

The J gene is TRBJ2-7, the V gene TRBV7-7; D is undetermined. V gave up 1 base and J gave up 1 base, with 14 bases separating them. The germline gives CDR1 SSHAT, CDR2 FNYEAQ (reference sequence). The CDR3 is 16 amino acids. As DNA, the CDR3 is TGTGCCAGCAGCTTAGGGGGATGGGCACCTTCCTACGAGCAGTACTTC. Protein product: CASSLGGWAPSYEQYF.

CDR3 in DNA: TGTGCCAGCAGTTTGGAAAGGCGGGGATTTAGCAATCAGCCCCAGCATTTT. The encoded protein is CASSLERRGFSNQPQHF. This rearrangement joins TRBV28 to TRBJ1-5; D call uncertain. This CDR3 region has 17 residues. Germline CDR1 and CDR2: MDHEN and SYDVKM. Trimming stripped 3 bases from V and 0 bases from J, with 15 bases between. Drawing the rest from reference TRBV28 and TRBJ1-5, the complete variable domain is DVKVTQSSRYLVKRTGEKVFLECVQDMDHENMFWYRQDPGLGLRLIYFSYDVKMKEKGDIPEGYSVSREKKERFSLILESASTNQTSMYLCASSLERRGFSNQPQHFGDGTRLSIL.

The chain carries TRBV5-6 and TRBJ2-7, with a possible D match to TRBD2 (6 bases). The CDR3 loop spans 15 amino acids. Germline V gene lookup returns CDR1 SGHDT and CDR2 YYEEEE. Between the trimmed V and J ends, which lost 4 bases and 3 bases, there was a span of 17 bases. The CDR3 DNA is TGTGCCAGCAGCAACCGCCGGGGGTCTGACTACGAGCAGTACTTC. This gives the protein CASSNRRGSDYEQYF.

This rearrangement joins TRBV10-3 to TRBJ2-5, with 9 bases lining up with TRBD1. V shed 1 base, J shed 5 bases, and the junction held 11 bases outside the gene matches. The CDR3 loop spans 17 amino acids. Per the germline V gene, CDR1 is ENHRY and CDR2 is SYGVKD. The CDR3 nucleotides are TGTGCCATCAGTGAGTTCCCGGGACAGGGTAGGAAGGAGACCCAGTACTTC. This codes for CAISEFPGQGRKETQYF.

On this clone itself: Additional DNA sequences in this sample encode the identical CDR3. As DNA, the CDR3 is TGTGCCAGCTCTGGGACTAGCGCCTACAATGAGCAGTTCTTC. Amino acid sequence: CASSGTSAYNEQFF. The gene calls are TRBV6-5 and TRBJ2-1; 10 bases align to TRBD2. The CDR3 runs 14 residues. Looked up from germline, CDR1 is MNHEY and CDR2 is SVGAGI. J was trimmed by 2 bases and V by 8 bases; bases with no gene match: 3.

This chain links TRBV7-9 with TRBJ1-2; D remains ambiguous. Germline V gene data show CDR1 as SEHNR and CDR2 as FQNEAQ (reference sequence). The CDR3 sequence is 10 residues long. Deletions cut 5 bases from V and 8 bases from J, with 6 bases between. This CDR3 reads CASSRGGYTF. DNA of the CDR3: TGTGCCAGCAGCCGAGGGGGCTACACCTTC.

CDR3 nucleotides: TGTGCCAGTTTTTACCGGGGGTTCGGCACTGAAGCTTTCTTT. As protein: CASFYRGFGTEAFF. The V and J genes are TRBV6-1 and TRBJ1-1, with TRBD1 as a possible D gene (5 bases). CDR1 is MNHNS, CDR2 SASEGT, per germline. The V end was cut by 9 bases, the J end by 4 bases, with 18 bases between. This CDR3 has 14 amino acids.

This chain uses TRBV11-2 with TRBJ2-3, with 7 bases matching TRBD1. CDR3 length equals 15 residues. J lost 4 bases, V lost 5 bases, and 9 bases had no gene match. The germline V gene encodes CDR1 SGHAT and CDR2 FQNNGV. CDR3 nucleotides: TGTGCCAGCAGCCCCCGGGACAGCGGCGCAGATACGCAGTATTTT. This gives the protein CASSPRDSGADTQYF.

This clone was counted once. The genes are TRBV27 and TRBJ2-2; D uncertain. CDR3 length: 13 amino acids. The germline V and J ends were trimmed by 5 bases and 5 bases, with 9 bases remaining between them. The germline V gene has CDR1 MNHEY and CDR2 SMNVEV (reference sequence). The CDR3 is CASSPRWTGELFF. The CDR3 DNA reads as TGTGCCAGCAGTCCCCGATGGACCGGGGAGCTGTTTTTT.